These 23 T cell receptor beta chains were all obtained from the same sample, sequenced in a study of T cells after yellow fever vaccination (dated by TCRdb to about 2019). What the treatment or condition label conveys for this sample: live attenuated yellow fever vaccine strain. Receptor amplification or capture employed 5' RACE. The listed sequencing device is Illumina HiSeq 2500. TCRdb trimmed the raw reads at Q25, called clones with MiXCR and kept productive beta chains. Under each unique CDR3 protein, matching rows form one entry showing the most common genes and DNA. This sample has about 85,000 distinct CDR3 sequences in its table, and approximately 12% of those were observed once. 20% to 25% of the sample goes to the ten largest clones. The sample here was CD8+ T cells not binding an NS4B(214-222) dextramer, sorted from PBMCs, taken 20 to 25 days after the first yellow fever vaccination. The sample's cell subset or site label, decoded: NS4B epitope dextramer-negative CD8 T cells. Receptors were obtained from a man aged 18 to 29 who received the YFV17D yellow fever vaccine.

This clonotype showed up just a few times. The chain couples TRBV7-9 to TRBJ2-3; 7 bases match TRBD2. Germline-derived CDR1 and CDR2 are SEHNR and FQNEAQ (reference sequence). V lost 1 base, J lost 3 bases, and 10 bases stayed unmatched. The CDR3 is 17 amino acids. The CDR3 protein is CASSLGLRLAGTDTQYF. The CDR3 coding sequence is TGTGCCAGCAGCTTAGGGCTTCGACTAGCAGGGACAGATACGCAGTATTTT.

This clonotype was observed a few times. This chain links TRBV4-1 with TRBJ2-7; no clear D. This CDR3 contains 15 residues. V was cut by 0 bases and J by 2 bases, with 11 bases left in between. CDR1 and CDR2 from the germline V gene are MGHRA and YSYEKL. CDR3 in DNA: TGCGCCAGCAGCCAAGATTTGGGCCCCCCCTACGAGCAGTACGTC. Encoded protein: CASSQDLGPPYEQYV.

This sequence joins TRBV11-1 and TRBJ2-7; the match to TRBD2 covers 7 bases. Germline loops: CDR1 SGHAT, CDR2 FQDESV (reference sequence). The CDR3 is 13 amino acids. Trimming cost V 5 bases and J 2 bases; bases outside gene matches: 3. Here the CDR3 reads CASSKGGPYEQYF. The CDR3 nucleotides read TGTGCCAGCAGCAAGGGAGGGCCCTACGAGCAGTACTTC.

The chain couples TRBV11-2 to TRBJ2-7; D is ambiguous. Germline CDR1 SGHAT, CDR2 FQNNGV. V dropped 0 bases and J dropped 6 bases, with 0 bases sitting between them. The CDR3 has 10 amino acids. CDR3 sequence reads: CASSLDEQYF. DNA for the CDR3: TGTGCCAGCAGCTTAGACGAGCAGTACTTC.

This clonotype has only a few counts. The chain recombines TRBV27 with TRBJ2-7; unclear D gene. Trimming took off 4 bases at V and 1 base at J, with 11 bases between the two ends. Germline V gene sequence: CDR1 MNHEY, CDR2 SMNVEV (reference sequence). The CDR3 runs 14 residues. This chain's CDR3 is CASSSLGKSYEQYF. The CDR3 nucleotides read TGTGCCAGCAGTTCATTAGGGAAATCCTACGAGCAGTACTTC.

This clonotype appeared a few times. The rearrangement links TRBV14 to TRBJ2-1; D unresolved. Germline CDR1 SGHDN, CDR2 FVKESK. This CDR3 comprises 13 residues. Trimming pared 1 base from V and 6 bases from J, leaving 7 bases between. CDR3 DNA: TGTGCCAGCAGCCAAGCGGCGGTCAATGAGCAGTTCTTC. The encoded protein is CASSQAAVNEQFF.

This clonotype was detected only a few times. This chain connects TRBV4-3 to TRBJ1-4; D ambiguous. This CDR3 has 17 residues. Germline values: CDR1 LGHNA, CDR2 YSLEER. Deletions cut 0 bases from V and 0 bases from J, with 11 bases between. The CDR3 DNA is TGCGCCAGCAGCCAAGAACGCTCTGAGACAACTAATGAAAAACTGTTTTTT. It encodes CASSQERSETTNEKLFF.

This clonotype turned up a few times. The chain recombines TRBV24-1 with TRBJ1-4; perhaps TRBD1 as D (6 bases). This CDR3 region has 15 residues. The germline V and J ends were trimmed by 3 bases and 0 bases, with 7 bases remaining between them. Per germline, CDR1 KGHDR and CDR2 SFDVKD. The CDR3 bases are TGTGCCACCAGTGATACAGGGTCAACTAATGAAAAACTGTTTTTT. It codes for CATSDTGSTNEKLFF.

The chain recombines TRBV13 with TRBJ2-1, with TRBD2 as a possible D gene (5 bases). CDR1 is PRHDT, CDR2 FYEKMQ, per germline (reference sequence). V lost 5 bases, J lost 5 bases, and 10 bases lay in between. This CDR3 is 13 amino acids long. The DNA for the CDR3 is TGTGCCAGCAGCCCTGGGAGTGACAATGAGCAGTTCTTC. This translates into CASSPGSDNEQFF.

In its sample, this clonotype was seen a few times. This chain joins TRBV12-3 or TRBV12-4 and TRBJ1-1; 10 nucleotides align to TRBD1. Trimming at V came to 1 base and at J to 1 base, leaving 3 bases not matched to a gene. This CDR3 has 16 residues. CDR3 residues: CASSLVGTGANTEAFF. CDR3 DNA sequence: TGTGCCAGCAGTTTAGTAGGGACAGGGGCGAACACTGAAGCTTTCTTT.

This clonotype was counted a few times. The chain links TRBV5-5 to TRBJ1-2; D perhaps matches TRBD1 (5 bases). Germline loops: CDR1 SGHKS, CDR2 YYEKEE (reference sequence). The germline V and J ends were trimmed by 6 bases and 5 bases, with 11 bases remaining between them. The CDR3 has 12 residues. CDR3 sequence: CASTPEGYGYTF. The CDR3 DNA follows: TGTGCCAGCACCCCGGAGGGGTATGGCTACACCTTC.

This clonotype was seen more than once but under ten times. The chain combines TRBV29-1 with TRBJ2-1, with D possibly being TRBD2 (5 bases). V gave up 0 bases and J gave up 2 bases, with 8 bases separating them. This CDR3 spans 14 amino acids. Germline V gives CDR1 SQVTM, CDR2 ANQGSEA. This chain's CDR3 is CSVEDPGTYNEQFF. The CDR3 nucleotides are TGCAGCGTTGAAGATCCCGGGACCTACAATGAGCAGTTCTTC.

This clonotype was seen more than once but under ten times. The CDR3: CASSLGTGQGHGELFF. DNA for the CDR3: TGTGCCAGCAGCTTAGGGACGGGACAGGGCCACGGGGAGCTGTTTTTT. The rearrangement joins TRBV11-3 to TRBJ2-2; 9 nucleotides line up with TRBD1. The J segment lost 7 bases and the V segment lost 1 base, leaving 7 bases of the junction unmatched. This CDR3 contains 16 residues. CDR1 is SGHNT and CDR2 is YENEEA in the germline V gene. The variable domain in full, completed from reference TRBV11-3 and TRBJ2-2, reads EAGVVQSPRYKIIEKKQPVAFWCNPISGHNTLYWYLQNLGQGPELLIRYENEEAVDDSQLPKDRFSAERLKGVDSTLKIQPAELGDSAVYLCASSLGTGQGHGELFFGEGSRLTVL.

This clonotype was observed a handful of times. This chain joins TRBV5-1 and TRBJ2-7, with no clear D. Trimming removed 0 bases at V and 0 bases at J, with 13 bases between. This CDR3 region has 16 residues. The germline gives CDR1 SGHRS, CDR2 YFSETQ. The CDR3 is CASSLADNDLSYEQYF. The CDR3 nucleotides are TGCGCCAGCAGCTTGGCAGATAACGACCTCTCCTACGAGCAGTACTTC.

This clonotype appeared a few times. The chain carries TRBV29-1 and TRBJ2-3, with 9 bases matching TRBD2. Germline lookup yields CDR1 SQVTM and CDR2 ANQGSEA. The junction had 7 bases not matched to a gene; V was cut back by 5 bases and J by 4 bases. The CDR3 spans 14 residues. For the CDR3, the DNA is TGCAGCGTTCCCCCCCCTAGCGGGGCAGATACGCAGTATTTT. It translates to CSVPPPSGADTQYF.

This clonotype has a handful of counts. The CDR3 loop reads CASKFETGGSYEQYV. CDR3 nucleotides: TGTGCCAGCAAATTCGAGACAGGGGGCTCCTACGAGCAGTACGTC. V is TRBV6-1 and J is TRBJ2-7; 9 nucleotides align to TRBD1. J gave up 0 bases and V 7 bases, and 7 bases lay outside the gene matches. Germline CDR1 reads MNHNS; CDR2 reads SASEGT. The CDR3 contains 15 residues.

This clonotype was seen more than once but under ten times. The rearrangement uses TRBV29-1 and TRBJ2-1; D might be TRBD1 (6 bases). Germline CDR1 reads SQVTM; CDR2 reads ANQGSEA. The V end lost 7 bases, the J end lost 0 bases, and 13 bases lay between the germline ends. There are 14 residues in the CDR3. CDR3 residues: CSAPTGSSYNEQFF. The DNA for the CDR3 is TGCAGCGCACCGACAGGTAGCTCCTACAATGAGCAGTTCTTC.

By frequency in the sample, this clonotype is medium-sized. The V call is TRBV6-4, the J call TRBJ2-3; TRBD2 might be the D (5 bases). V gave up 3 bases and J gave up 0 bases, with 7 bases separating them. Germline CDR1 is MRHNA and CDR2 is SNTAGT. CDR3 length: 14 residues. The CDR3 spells CASSERGSTDTQYF. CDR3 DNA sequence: TGTGCCAGCAGTGAAAGAGGGAGCACAGATACGCAGTATTTT.

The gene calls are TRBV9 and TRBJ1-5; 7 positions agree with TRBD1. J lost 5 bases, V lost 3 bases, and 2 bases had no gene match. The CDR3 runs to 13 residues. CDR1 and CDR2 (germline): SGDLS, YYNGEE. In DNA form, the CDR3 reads TGTGCCAGCAGCGCTACAGGGGATCAGCCCCAGCATTTT. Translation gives CASSATGDQPQHF.

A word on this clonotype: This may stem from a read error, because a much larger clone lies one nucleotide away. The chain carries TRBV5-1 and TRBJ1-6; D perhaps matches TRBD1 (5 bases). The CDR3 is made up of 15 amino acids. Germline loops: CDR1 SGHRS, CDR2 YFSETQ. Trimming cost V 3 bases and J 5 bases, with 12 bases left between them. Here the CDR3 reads CASSSRRAHNSPLHF. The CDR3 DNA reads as TGCGCCAGCAGCTCCCGCAGGGCCCATAATTCACCCCTCCACTTT.

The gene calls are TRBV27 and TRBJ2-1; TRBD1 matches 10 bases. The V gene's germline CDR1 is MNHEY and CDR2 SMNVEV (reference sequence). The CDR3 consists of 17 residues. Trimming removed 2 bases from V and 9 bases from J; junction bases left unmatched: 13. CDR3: CASSLIGTGVYMGEQFF. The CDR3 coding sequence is TGTGCCAGCAGTTTAATCGGGACAGGGGTTTACATGGGTGAGCAGTTCTTC.

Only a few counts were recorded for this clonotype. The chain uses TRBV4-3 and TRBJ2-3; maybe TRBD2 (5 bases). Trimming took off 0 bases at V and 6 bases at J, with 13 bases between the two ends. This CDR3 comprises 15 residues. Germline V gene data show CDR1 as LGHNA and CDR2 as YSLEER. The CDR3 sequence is CASSQDNSPGDTQYF. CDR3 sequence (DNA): TGCGCCAGCAGCCAAGATAACTCGCCGGGGGATACGCAGTATTTT.

Here the CDR3 reads CASSFSGRETQYF. The CDR3 DNA reads as TGTGCCAGCAGTTTTTCCGGGCGAGAGACCCAGTACTTC. The J gene is TRBJ2-5, the V gene TRBV12-3 or TRBV12-4; no definite D call. This CDR3 contains 13 residues. V shed 3 bases and J shed 4 bases, with 9 bases lying between them.